Sequencing of this T cell receptor (beta chain) was carried out in a study of response to subunit inactivated influenza vaccine. This clonotype was found many times. Trimming removed 3 bases from V and 6 bases from J; junction bases left unmatched: 7. CDR1 is DFQATT and CDR2 is SNEGSKA in the germline V gene (reference sequence). This CDR3 has 14 residues. TCRdb redid the calling of the RT-PCR reads with MiXCR, one entry per CDR3 protein. The repertoire holds around 470,000 distinct CDR3 sequences, less than 7.5% seen once, with over 10% in the top ten. This chain links TRBV20-1 with TRBJ2-5; 10 bases align to TRBD2. The sequence derives from a man between 50 and 70 years old who received an inactivated influenza vaccine. The source material was PBMCs from blood, sampled around 25 months after vaccination. The CDR3: CSASDPSGRKTQYF. The DNA for the CDR3 is TGCAGTGCTAGTGATCCTAGCGGGAGAAAGACCCAGTACTTC.